Sequencing of this T cell receptor beta chain was carried out in a study of blood T cell repertoires in COVID-19 (dated by TCRdb to the early 2020s). Context from the whole study: The collaborator samples originated in the United States, Italy and Spain and spanned the acute and convalescent phases of COVID-19. The prospective study material was composed of cDNA or gDNA derived from T cells, B-cell-depleted T cells, or PBMCs. Subjects who had been exposed to COVID-19, were actively infected with it, or had recovered from it provided the deeply sampled blood TCRbeta repertoires that made up the dataset. The repertoires were made available in a free public database intended to serve as a resource for research on the immune response to SARS-CoV-2. Samples came from the ongoing ImmuneRACE study (first 160 participants) plus 1,254 subjects from 6 global collaborators. Sample metadata almost always included a de-identified subject ID, COVID-19 status, age in years and sex. Where HLA class I and class II types were available, the types were taken from metadata supplied by the sample provider, not from assay-based typing.

Trimming removed 0 bases from V and 9 bases from J, leaving 14 bases between the germline ends. Per the germline V gene (reference sequence), SEHNR is the CDR1 and FQNEAQ is the CDR2. There are 14 amino acids in the CDR3, from cysteine to phenylalanine inclusive. The sequence is cut down to CDR3 DNA, 42 bases in frame from base 1. TCRbeta CDR3 regions were amplified from genomic DNA by means of the immunoSEQ Assay, a bias-controlled multiplex PCR. Per the original workflow: The number of nucleated cells in each sample was estimated by amplification of reference gene primers within the assay. To quantify the absolute abundance of each unique TCRbeta CDR3 rearrangement, sequence reads were collapsed and filtered. Productive Simpson clonality was computed per sample as the square root of Simpson's diversity index over productive rearrangements. Held by TCRdb, this immuneACCESS table contains in-frame sequences only and omits some clones. Under half of the omission traces to an unresolved V gene where checked; the cause of the rest is unknown. For V, J and clone size, that table is used; D and trimming come from the DNA. The sample includes 160,000 or so clones, with over 90% observed a single time. Together, the top ten hold roughly 2.1% of the sample.

General conclusions and limits of the study: The quantity of clinical and demographic metadata differed by source and by participant and was supplied without curation.

In the case of this clone: Its antigen specificity is not known. Base qualities are not at hand, and no much larger clone is one base apart.

One collaborating source in Seattle enrolled patients while the patients were actively infected and followed the patients over time throughout the course of disease. The collaborating institutions used their own protocols to collect whole blood in K2EDTA tubes. For TCRbeta analysis, collaborator samples were shipped as frozen whole blood, as isolated PBMCs, or as DNA extracted from either sample type. The TCR comes from a woman aged 55-75 years with COVID-19, enrolled during active disease. The specimen was peripheral blood. The chain is encoded by TRBV7-9 joined to TRBJ2-5; a weak D assignment points to TRBD2 (5 bases agree). The sequence in DNA is TGTGCCAGCAGCTTAGCTGGCAGCGGAACTTCCCAGTACTTC. This codes for CASSLAGSGTSQYF.